This T cell receptor (beta chain) was obtained from a study of cytomegalovirus exposure and HLA in healthy donors. The data were produced by immunoSEQ multiplex PCR, yet TCRdb's version contains in-frame clones alone and is incomplete. The data contain 180,000 or so clones, 87% of them singletons. About this clone itself: Its antigen is not identified.

Study findings and constraints: The authors enumerated over 150 TCR beta chains as linked to cytomegalovirus.

The receptor comes from a woman in her twenties or thirties in good health and CMV-seronegative. The sample comprised PBMCs.

This CDR3 is CASSLSGTSYLEQYF. Here the CDR3 DNA reads TGTGCCAGCAGCTTATCCGGGACTAGTTATCTCGAGCAGTACTTC. The chain is built from TRBV7-2 and TRBJ2-7; 8 bases are shared with TRBD2. V lost 2 bases, J lost 6 bases, and 9 bases stayed unmatched. The CDR3 spans 15 residues. Germline loops: CDR1 SGHTA, CDR2 FQGNSA.